Listed below are T cell receptor beta chains from one sample, sequenced in a study of blood T cell repertoires in COVID-19. Sequencing used immunoSEQ multiplex PCR; TCRdb keeps in-frame clones, though not all of them. The sample contains around 300,000 clones, under 90% of which appear only once. Source material: PBMCs or T cells enriched from blood (not recorded which). Source of these receptors: a woman aged 60-75 years who had recovered from COVID-19. Both conserved end residues are part of each CDR3. A D gene is named only where the DNA matches it firmly. Rows may omit the clone size; those that give it use once, few, many or a size class.

V gene	clone size	J gene	D gene	CDR3 DNA	CDR3 protein
TRBV29-1	-	TRBJ2-5	TRBD2	TGCAGCGTTTCTCGGACTAGCGGGGAAGAGACCCAGTACTTC	CSVSRTSGEETQYF
TRBV28	-	TRBJ1-2	-	TGTGCCACCATGAACCTACAGGGATCGGACTATGGCTACACCTTC	CATMNLQGSDYGYTF
TRBV9	-	TRBJ2-7	-	TGTGCCAGCAGCCCCCCAGGAAGTGGTTTACCTCAGTACTTC	CASSPPGSGLPQYF
TRBV5-1	-	TRBJ2-1	TRBD1	TGCGCCAGCAGCCTAACTCCAGGGACAGGGGGCCGAGATGAGCAGTTCTTC	CASSLTPGTGGRDEQFF
TRBV28	-	TRBJ2-1	TRBD2	TGTGCCAGCAGTTCGGCCCTAGCGGGAGGCCATGAGCAGTTCTTC	CASSSALAGGHEQFF
TRBV30	-	TRBJ1-2	TRBD1	TGTGCCACCAATACAGGGGAAAATTACGGCTACACCTTC	CATNTGENYGYTF
TRBV7-2	-	TRBJ2-5	-	TGTGCCAGCAGCCCGCGCCGGACTGGGGAGACCCAGTACTTC	CASSPRRTGETQYF
TRBV5-1	-	TRBJ1-1	TRBD1	TGCGCCAGCACGTCAGGGACAGCCAACACTGAAGCTTTCTTT	CASTSGTANTEAFF
TRBV14	-	TRBJ1-4	-	TGTGCCAGCAGCCTTAGGACAGTCAATGAAAAACTGTTTTTT	CASSLRTVNEKLFF
TRBV9	-	TRBJ2-3	TRBD1	TGTGCCAGCAGCCAAAGGGGACAGGGCACAGATACGCAGTATTTT	CASSQRGQGTDTQYF
TRBV7-6	-	TRBJ2-5	-	TGTGCCAGCAGCTTAGGACTAGAAGAGACCCAGTACTTC	CASSLGLEETQYF
TRBV4-1	-	TRBJ1-5	TRBD1	TGCGCCAGCAGCCCGGGACAGGGGGCGAGGGGCAATCAGCCCCAGCATTTT	CASSPGQGARGNQPQHF
TRBV12-5	-	TRBJ2-7	TRBD2	TGTGCTAGTGGTTTTGGGGAGGGCTACGAGCAGTACTTC	CASGFGEGYEQYF
TRBV6-1	-	TRBJ1-2	TRBD1	TGTGCCAGCAGCATAGGGACAGGGGTTGGCTACACCTTC	CASSIGTGVGYTF
TRBV6-5	-	TRBJ1-1	-	TGTGCCAGCAGTCTGGGGCGGATGAGCACTGAAGCTTTCTTT	CASSLGRMSTEAFF
TRBV28	-	TRBJ1-5	TRBD1	TGTGCCAGCAGTTCGATACAGGGGGCTTTAAACGTGGATCAGCCCCAGCATTTT	CASSSIQGALNVDQPQHF
TRBV7-2	once	TRBJ2-3	-	TGTGCCAGCAGCCTCTGGAGACTTTCAGATACGCAGTATTTT	CASSLWRLSDTQYF
TRBV7-9	-	TRBJ1-5	-	TGTGCCAGCACCGGGGACAACAATCAGCCCCAGCATTTT	CASTGDNNQPQHF
TRBV18	few	TRBJ1-6	-	TGTGCCAGCTCACCACTGCAGGGGTATAATTCACCCCTCCACTTT	CASSPLQGYNSPLHF
TRBV9	-	TRBJ2-2	-	TGTGCCAGCAGCGTTGGGCAGCCGAACACCGGGGAGCTGTTTTTT	CASSVGQPNTGELFF
TRBV2	-	TRBJ1-1	TRBD1	TGTGCCAGCAGAATCCAGGGGGCAGGGACTGAAGCTTTCTTT	CASRIQGAGTEAFF
TRBV2	once	TRBJ2-7	-	TGTGCCAGCAGTCCGGGACACAGCTTCTACGAGCAGTACTTC	CASSPGHSFYEQYF
TRBV11-3	-	TRBJ1-1	-	TGTGCCAGCAGCTGGGGGACGGGGGCTGAAGCTTTCTTT	CASSWGTGAEAFF
TRBV7-8	-	TRBJ1-4	-	TGTGCCAGCAGCTTATGGCGACGGGATGAAAAACTGTTTTTT	CASSLWRRDEKLFF
TRBV6-5	-	TRBJ1-1	-	TGTGCCAGCAGTTGGGGCGGCGGGGGGAACACTGAAGCTTTCTTT	CASSWGGGGNTEAFF
TRBV5-4	-	TRBJ2-3	TRBD2	TGTGCCAGCACCCTTCCCTCTAGCGGGGGGGCCCCAGATACGCAGTATTTT	CASTLPSSGGAPDTQYF
TRBV29-1	-	TRBJ1-2	TRBD1	TGCAGCGTTGGGACAGGTCGCCTAGTTGGCTACACCTTC	CSVGTGRLVGYTF